The 24 T cell receptor beta chains below come from one sample, sequenced in a study of blood T cell repertoires in COVID-19. Here immunoSEQ multiplex PCR was the method, and the copy in TCRdb shows in-frame clones only, minus some. The table records approximately 180,000 clones, approximately 83% of them present only once. The specimen was peripheral blood. These receptors originate from a man in his sixties with acute or convalescent COVID-19.

This clone was recorded once. The V gene is TRBV9, the J gene TRBJ2-2, with TRBD1 matching over 9 bases. The length of the CDR3 is 15 residues. V was clipped by 4 bases and J by 7 bases; unmatched bases: 8. Germline CDR1 reads SGDLS; CDR2 reads YYNGEE. The CDR3 loop reads CASSPPGQGGGELFF. The CDR3 DNA follows: TGTGCCAGCAGCCCACCGGGACAGGGCGGCGGGGAGCTGTTTTTT.

This chain links TRBV7-2 with TRBJ2-2; 8 bases align to TRBD1. The CDR3 sequence is 16 residues long. Trimming cost V 4 bases and J 2 bases; bases outside gene matches: 6. CDR1 SGHTA and CDR2 FQGNSA come from the germline V gene. CDR3 DNA sequence: TGTGCCAGCAGCTCCGTGGGGACAGGCAACACCGGGGAGCTGTTTTTT. Protein sequence: CASSSVGTGNTGELFF.

V usage is TRBV10-3 and J usage is TRBJ2-3; 8 bases agree with TRBD1. CDR3 length: 16 residues. Trimming cost V 0 bases and J 1 base; bases outside gene matches: 3. Germline CDR1 is ENHRY and CDR2 is SYGVKD. CDR3 loop: CAISESTGAGTDTQYF. CDR3 DNA: TGTGCCATCAGTGAGTCGACAGGGGCCGGCACAGATACGCAGTATTTT.

The V and J genes are TRBV23-1 and TRBJ2-7; D remains unclear. TRBV23-1 is identified as an open reading frame with a role that is uncertain. V gave up 4 bases and J gave up 0 bases, with 16 bases separating them. There are 16 residues in the CDR3. The CDR3 here is CASSPWPPKSSYEQYF. Written as DNA, the CDR3 is TGCGCCAGCAGTCCGTGGCCCCCCAAGTCCTCCTACGAGCAGTACTTC.

This sequence joins TRBV2 and TRBJ1-1; the D gene is possibly TRBD1 (6 bases). The germline V gene encodes CDR1 SNHLY and CDR2 FYNNEI. The CDR3 runs 15 residues. The V end was cut by 6 bases, the J end by 4 bases, with 18 bases between. The CDR3 reads CASRVTQGFRTEAFF. CDR3 nucleotides: TGTGCCAGCAGAGTTACACAGGGTTTTCGCACTGAAGCTTTCTTT.

In its sample, this clone was seen once. This chain connects TRBV9 to TRBJ1-2, with 10 nucleotides matching TRBD1. The CDR3 consists of 16 residues. Per germline, CDR1 SGDLS and CDR2 YYNGEE. Trimming took 0 bases from V and 4 from J; bases not matched to a gene: 6. CDR3 residues: CASSVGDRGRGYGYTF. DNA of the CDR3: TGTGCCAGCAGCGTAGGAGACAGGGGGCGAGGCTATGGCTACACCTTC.

Concerning this clone itself: Other DNA sequences in the same sample also yield this CDR3. The V gene is TRBV7-2, the J gene TRBJ1-3, with a tentative D call TRBD1 (6 bases). The V and J ends lost 5 bases and 6 bases respectively, with 11 bases between them. This CDR3 region has 13 residues. Looked up from germline, CDR1 is SGHTA and CDR2 is FQGNSA. DNA for the CDR3: TGTGCCAGCAGCCTAAACAGGGAAAACACCATATATTTT. Translated: CASSLNRENTIYF.

The gene calls are TRBV6-1 and TRBJ1-6; D unclear. Germline CDR1 reads MNHNS; CDR2 reads SASEGT. The length of the CDR3 is 14 residues. The ends were cut back, 8 bases at V and 1 base at J, with 9 bases in the middle. This CDR3 is CASLGWSYNSPLHF. CDR3 coding DNA: TGTGCCAGCCTAGGATGGTCCTATAATTCACCCCTCCACTTT.

The rearrangement uses TRBV19 and TRBJ1-2, with TRBD1 matching over 7 bases. Per germline, CDR1 LNHDA and CDR2 SQIVND (reference sequence). The CDR3 is made up of 16 amino acids. With 5 bases clipped from V and 4 bases from J, the junction kept 13 bases outside the gene matches. The CDR3 spells CASSQLRDRRFYGYTF. CDR3 in DNA: TGTGCCAGTAGTCAACTACGGGACAGACGATTCTATGGCTACACCTTC.

The chain is built from TRBV6-2 or TRBV6-3 and TRBJ2-1, with 10 bases aligning to TRBD2. This CDR3 spans 14 amino acids. The V gene's germline CDR1 is MNHEY and CDR2 SVGEGT. The V gene end was trimmed by 6 bases and the J gene end by 4 bases; junction bases not matched to a gene: 3. The CDR3 protein is CASSWTSGYNEQFF. CDR3 nucleotide sequence: TGTGCCAGCAGCTGGACTAGCGGATACAATGAGCAGTTCTTC.

The rearrangement uses TRBV28 and TRBJ2-1; D is undetermined. Trimming took 5 bases from V and 10 from J, leaving 9 bases between them. The CDR3 has 11 amino acids. Per germline, CDR1 MDHEN and CDR2 SYDVKM. CDR3 nucleotides: TGTGCCAGCAGTGATGGAGAGGAGCAGTTCTTC. Amino acid sequence: CASSDGEEQFF.

The sample holds one count of this clone. The chain links TRBV7-9 to TRBJ2-2; 7 bases agree with TRBD2. After removal of 6 bases from V and 2 bases from J, the junction contained 9 bases not matched to a gene. The germline gives CDR1 SEHNR, CDR2 FQNEAQ (reference sequence). CDR3 length: 16 amino acids. The CDR3 spells CASRKTGTKNTGELFF. CDR3 DNA sequence: TGTGCCAGCAGAAAAACCGGGACTAAAAACACCGGGGAGCTGTTTTTT.

The chain joins TRBV27 to TRBJ2-3; 9 nucleotides agree with TRBD2. Trimming at V came to 4 bases and at J to 5 bases, leaving 7 bases not matched to a gene. The CDR3 extends over 15 amino acids. Germline V lookup: CDR1 MNHEY, CDR2 SMNVEV (reference sequence). Here the CDR3 reads CASSYRGRAIDTQYF. The DNA for the CDR3 is TGTGCCAGCAGTTATCGCGGGAGGGCAATAGATACGCAGTATTTT.

The chain is built from TRBV5-8 and TRBJ2-2; 8 bases are a match to TRBD2. The CDR3 has 17 amino acids. The ends lost 4 bases at V and 6 bases at J; junction bases unmatched: 14. Germline-derived CDR1 and CDR2 are SGHTS and YDEGEE. The CDR3 DNA is TGTGCCAGCAGCCCTCAGCGGGGGTCCATAACGTCCGGGGAGCTGTTTTTT. Protein: CASSPQRGSITSGELFF.

The rearrangement links TRBV5-1 to TRBJ2-5; D might be TRBD1 (8 bases). The CDR3 loop spans 16 amino acids. From germline, CDR1 is SGHRS and CDR2 YFSETQ. The V end was cut by 4 bases, the J end by 4 bases, with 20 bases between. The CDR3 sequence: CASSPDGQGGGETQYF. CDR3 DNA: TGCGCCAGCAGCCCGGATGGACAGGGCGGGGGAGAGACCCAGTACTTC.

This chain joins TRBV19 and TRBJ1-3; D gene ambiguous. This CDR3 is 14 amino acids long. In germline, CDR1 is LNHDA, CDR2 SQIVND (reference sequence). The V end lost 3 bases, the J end lost 0 bases, and 6 bases lay between the germline ends. As DNA, the CDR3 is TGTGCCAGTAGTATCCCCCGCTCTGGAAACACCATATATTTT. Translating it yields CASSIPRSGNTIYF.

V and J are TRBV28 and TRBJ1-5; 10 bases align to TRBD1. Germline CDR1 is MDHEN and CDR2 is SYDVKM. The ends lost 6 bases at V and 7 bases at J; junction bases unmatched: 15. The CDR3 is 17 amino acids. The CDR3 DNA follows: TGTGCCAGCAGCCCCGTACACGACAGGGGGCTATACCAGCCCCAGCATTTT. Its protein is CASSPVHDRGLYQPQHF.

V and J are TRBV27 and TRBJ2-7; tentatively, D is TRBD2 (6 bases). The CDR3 is 16 amino acids. The V end was cut by 2 bases, the J end by 1 base, with 15 bases between. The germline V gene has CDR1 MNHEY and CDR2 SMNVEV (reference sequence). The CDR3 is CASSLGYGSGSYEQYF. The CDR3 DNA sequence: TGTGCCAGCAGTTTAGGGTACGGGAGTGGATCCTACGAGCAGTACTTC.

This clone was picked up one time. Here the CDR3 DNA reads TGTGCCAGCAGTGAGGAGTTTTGGAATGAGCAGTTCTTC. Its protein product is CASSEEFWNEQFF. The V call is TRBV6-4, the J call TRBJ2-1; D gene ambiguous. The germline V gene encodes CDR1 MRHNA and CDR2 SNTAGT. This CDR3 region has 13 residues. V lost 3 bases, J lost 7 bases, and 10 bases lay in between.

This clone was recorded a few times. The CDR3 sequence: CASSADRHLPGNTIYF. Written as DNA, the CDR3 is TGTGCCAGCAGCGCCGACCGACATCTTCCTGGAAACACCATATATTTT. The chain employs TRBV11-2 and TRBJ1-3; D gene ambiguous. V gave up 5 bases and J gave up 2 bases, with 16 bases separating them. Germline V gives CDR1 SGHAT, CDR2 FQNNGV. This CDR3 spans 16 amino acids.

V gene TRBV2 combines with J gene TRBJ2-3, with TRBD1 matching over 8 bases. The CDR3 loop spans 13 amino acids. Per germline, CDR1 SNHLY and CDR2 FYNNEI. V was pared by 5 bases and J by 8 bases, with 6 bases of the junction left unmatched. The CDR3 loop reads CASSSQGVGTQYF. In DNA form, the CDR3 reads TGTGCCAGCAGTTCACAGGGGGTGGGTACGCAGTATTTT.

The chain combines TRBV6-5 with TRBJ2-2, with D unclear. The germline V gene has CDR1 MNHEY and CDR2 SVGAGI. This CDR3 region has 14 residues. Trimming took 0 bases from V and 5 from J, leaving 7 bases between them. CDR3 coding DNA: TGTGCCAGCAGTTACTCTGGCACGACCGGGGAGCTGTTTTTT. Translation: CASSYSGTTGELFF.

The CDR3, as DNA: TGTGCCAGCAGTGAAACCCGGGAACCTAGCACAGATACGCAGTATTTT. Protein sequence: CASSETREPSTDTQYF. The chain carries TRBV2 and TRBJ2-3, with D tentatively TRBD2 (5 bases). This CDR3 comprises 16 residues. V gave up 2 bases and J gave up 0 bases, with 12 bases separating them. Germline assignment: CDR1 SNHLY and CDR2 FYNNEI.

The rearrangement uses TRBV13 and TRBJ1-2, with 8 bases that match TRBD1. V shed 5 bases, J shed 7 bases, and the junction held 12 bases outside the gene matches. Germline CDR1 reads PRHDT; CDR2 reads FYEKMQ (reference sequence). The CDR3 runs 15 residues. The CDR3 sequence is CASSLPDRDDTGYTF. CDR3 DNA: TGTGCCAGCAGCCTACCGGACAGGGACGATACTGGCTACACCTTC.